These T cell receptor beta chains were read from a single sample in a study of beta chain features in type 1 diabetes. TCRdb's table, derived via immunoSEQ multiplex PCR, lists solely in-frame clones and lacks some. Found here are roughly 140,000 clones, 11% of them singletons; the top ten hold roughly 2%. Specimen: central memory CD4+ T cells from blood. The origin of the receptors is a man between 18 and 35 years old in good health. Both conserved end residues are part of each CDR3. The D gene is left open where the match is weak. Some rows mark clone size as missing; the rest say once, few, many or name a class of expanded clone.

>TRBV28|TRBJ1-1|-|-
TGTGCCAGCATGGCAGGAATGAACACTGAAGCTTTCTTT
CASMAGMNTEAFF
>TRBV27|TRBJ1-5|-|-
TGTGCCAGTGCCACAGTCAATCAGCCCCAGCATTTT
CASATVNQPQHF
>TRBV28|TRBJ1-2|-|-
TGTGCCAGCAGTCCATCTTTGAACTATGGCTACACCTTC
CASSPSLNYGYTF
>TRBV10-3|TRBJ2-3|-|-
TGTGCCATCGGAGGGACGCCAGATACGCAGTATTTT
CAIGGTPDTQYF
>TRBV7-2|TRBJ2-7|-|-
TGTGCCAGCAGCTTTATCCGAAGCGTCGAGCAGTACTTC
CASSFIRSVEQYF
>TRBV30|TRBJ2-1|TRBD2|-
TGTGCCTGGAGCGGGGGGACCTACAATGAGCAGTTCTTC
CAWSGGTYNEQFF
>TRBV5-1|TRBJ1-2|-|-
TGCGCCAGCAGCTACGGGCCGGAGGGATACACCTTC
CASSYGPEGYTF
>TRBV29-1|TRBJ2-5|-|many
TGCAGCGTTGATGAGGCCCAAGAGACCCAGTACTTC
CSVDEAQETQYF
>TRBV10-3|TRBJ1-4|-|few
TGTGCCATCAGTGAGCGAGGCCGATCGGGACGGACTAATGAAAAACTGTTTTTT
CAISERGRSGRTNEKLFF
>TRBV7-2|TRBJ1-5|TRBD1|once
TGTGCCAGCAGCTTAGGGGACAGGGGCAATCAGCCCCAGCATTTT
CASSLGDRGNQPQHF
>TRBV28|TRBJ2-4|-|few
TGTGCCAGCAGTTCCCCGGGGGCCAAAAACATTCAGTACTTC
CASSSPGAKNIQYF
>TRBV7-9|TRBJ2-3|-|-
TGTGCCAGCACCCCCAGCGCCCTAGATACGCAGTATTTT
CASTPSALDTQYF
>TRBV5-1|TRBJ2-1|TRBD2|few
TGCGCCAGCAGCCCGGAACGACCGGGACTAGCGGTCAATGAGCAGTTCTTC
CASSPERPGLAVNEQFF
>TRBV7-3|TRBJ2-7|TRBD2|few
TGTGCCAGCAGTCGTAGCGGGTTGGACGAGCAGTACTTC
CASSRSGLDEQYF
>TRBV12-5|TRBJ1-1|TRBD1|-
TGTGCTAGTGGAAGACAGGGGGCTAGGGCTGAAGCTTTCTTT
CASGRQGARAEAFF
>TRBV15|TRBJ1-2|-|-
TGTGCCACCAGCAGAGTCGCAGGGGATTTCTATGGCTACACCTTC
CATSRVAGDFYGYTF
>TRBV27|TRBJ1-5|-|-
TGTGCCAGCAGTTTTCTTCAGGGCAATCAGCCCCAGCATTTT
CASSFLQGNQPQHF
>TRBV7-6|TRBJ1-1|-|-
TGTGCCAGCAGCTTAGTCGACTCGGGACGGCGGAACACTGAAGCTTTCTTT
CASSLVDSGRRNTEAFF
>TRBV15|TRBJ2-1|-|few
TGTGCCACCAGCAGAGATAGATCTACGGGGCCCAATGAGCAGTTCTTC
CATSRDRSTGPNEQFF
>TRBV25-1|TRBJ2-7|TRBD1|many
TGTGCCAGCAGTGAACCTCGCGGACAGGGCTACGAGCAGTACTTC
CASSEPRGQGYEQYF
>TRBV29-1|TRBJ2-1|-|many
TGCAGCGTTGAAGGCCACAATGAGCAGTTCTTC
CSVEGHNEQFF
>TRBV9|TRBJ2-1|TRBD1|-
TGTGCCAGCAGCGCGAGGGGGCACGGGGACAATGAGCAGTTCTTC
CASSARGHGDNEQFF
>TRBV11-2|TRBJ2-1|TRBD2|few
TGTGCCAGCAGGCCCTCGGGCGGGGGGCAGTTCTTC
CASRPSGGGQFF
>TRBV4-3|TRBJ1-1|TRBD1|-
TGCGCCAGCAGCCAAGATCCTGGGACAGGGCGAAGGGACACTGAAGCTTTCTTT
CASSQDPGTGRRDTEAFF